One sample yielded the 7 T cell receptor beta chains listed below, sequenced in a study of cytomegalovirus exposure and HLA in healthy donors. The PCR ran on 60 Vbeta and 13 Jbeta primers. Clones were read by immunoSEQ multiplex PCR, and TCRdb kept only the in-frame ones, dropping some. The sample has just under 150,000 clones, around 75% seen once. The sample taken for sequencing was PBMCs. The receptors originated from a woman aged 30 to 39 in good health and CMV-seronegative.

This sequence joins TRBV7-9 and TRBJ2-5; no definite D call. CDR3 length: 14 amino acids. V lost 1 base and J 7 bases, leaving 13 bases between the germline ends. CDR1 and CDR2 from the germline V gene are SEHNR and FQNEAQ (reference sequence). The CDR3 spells CASSLGGSAWTQYF. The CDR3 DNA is TGTGCCAGCAGCTTAGGCGGATCCGCCTGGACCCAGTACTTC.

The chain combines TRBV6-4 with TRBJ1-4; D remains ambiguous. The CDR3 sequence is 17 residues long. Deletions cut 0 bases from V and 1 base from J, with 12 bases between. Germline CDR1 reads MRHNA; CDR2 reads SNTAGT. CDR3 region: CASSDSRPKVTNEKLFF. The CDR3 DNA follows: TGTGCCAGCAGTGACTCGAGGCCTAAGGTAACTAATGAAAAACTGTTTTTT.

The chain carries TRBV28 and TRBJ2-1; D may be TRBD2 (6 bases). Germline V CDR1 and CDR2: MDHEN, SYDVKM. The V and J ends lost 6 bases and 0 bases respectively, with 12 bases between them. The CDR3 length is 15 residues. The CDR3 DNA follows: TGTGCCAGCAGCTCGGATAGCGGCTCCTACAATGAGCAGTTCTTC. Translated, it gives CASSSDSGSYNEQFF.

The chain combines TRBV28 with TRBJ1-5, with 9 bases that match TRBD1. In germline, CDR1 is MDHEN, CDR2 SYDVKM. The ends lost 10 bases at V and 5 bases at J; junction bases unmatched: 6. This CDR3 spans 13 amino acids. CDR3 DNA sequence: TGTGCCACCACAGGGGGCTTCTATCAGCCCCAGCATTTT. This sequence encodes CATTGGFYQPQHF.

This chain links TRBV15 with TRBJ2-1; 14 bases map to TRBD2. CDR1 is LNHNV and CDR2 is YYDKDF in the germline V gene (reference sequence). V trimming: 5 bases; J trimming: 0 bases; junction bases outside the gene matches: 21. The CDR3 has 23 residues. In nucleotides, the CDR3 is TGTGCCACCAGCGGGGAGGGGACTAGCGGGAGAGGGCCCGGAGGGCCCTCCTACAATGAGCAGTTCTTC. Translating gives CATSGEGTSGRGPGGPSYNEQFF.

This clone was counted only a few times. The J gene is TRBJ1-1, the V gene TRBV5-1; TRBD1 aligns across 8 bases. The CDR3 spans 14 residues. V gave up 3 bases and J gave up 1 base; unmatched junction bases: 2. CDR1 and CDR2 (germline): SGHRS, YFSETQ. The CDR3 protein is CASSSTGENTEAFF. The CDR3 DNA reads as TGCGCCAGCAGCTCGACAGGGGAGAACACTGAAGCTTTCTTT.

Here the CDR3 reads CASSLNRGNSPLHF. The CDR3 bases are TGTGCCAGCAGCTTAAACAGGGGTAATTCACCCCTCCACTTT. The chain recombines TRBV5-4 with TRBJ1-6; 7 bases are a match to TRBD1. CDR1 is SGHNT, CDR2 YYREEE, per germline (reference sequence). V trimming: 2 bases; J trimming: 6 bases; junction bases outside the gene matches: 2. The CDR3 length is 14 residues.